A single sample gave rise to the 28 T cell receptor beta chains below, sequenced in a study of blood T cell repertoires in COVID-19. The method was immunoSEQ multiplex PCR; TCRdb's version includes in-frame clones alone and lacks a portion of them. The profile shows about 210,000 clones, 80% of them singletons. The sequenced sample consisted of peripheral blood. The receptors derive from a man aged 60 to 69 with acute or convalescent COVID-19.

The rearrangement links TRBV11-2 to TRBJ2-7, with 7 positions matching TRBD2. CDR1 is SGHAT, CDR2 FQNNGV, per germline. There are 16 residues in the CDR3. V dropped 3 bases and J dropped 6; count of bases not matched to a gene: 14. As DNA, the CDR3 is TGTGCCAGCAGCTTGGGCAATTGGGCGGGAGAAGGCGAGCAGTACTTC. Its protein product is CASSLGNWAGEGEQYF. Using reference TRBV11-2 and TRBJ2-7 for the parts outside the CDR3, the full variable domain is EAGVAQSPRYKIIEKRQSVAFWCNPISGHATLYWYQQILGQGPKLLIQFQNNGVVDDSQLPKDRFSAERLKGVDSTLKIQPAKLEDSAVYLCASSLGNWAGEGEQYFGPGTRLTVT.

The chain couples TRBV5-8 to TRBJ1-5, with D possibly TRBD1 on 5 matching bases. Deletions cut 6 bases from V and 4 bases from J, with 20 bases between. CDR1 is SGHTS, CDR2 YDEGEE, per germline. The CDR3 covers 16 residues. The CDR3 sequence is CASNQWGGGSNQPQHF. The CDR3 nucleotides read TGTGCCAGCAACCAATGGGGCGGGGGGAGTAATCAGCCCCAGCATTTT.

The rearrangement joins TRBV29-1 to TRBJ2-4, with TRBD2 matching 8 bases. The germline CDR1 and CDR2 sequences are SQVTM and ANQGSEA. This CDR3 has 14 residues. The V and J ends lost 4 bases and 7 bases, in that order; junction bases with no gene match: 9. CDR3 DNA: TGCAGCGTTGCTTATAGCGGGAAGAGGAACATTCAGTACTTC. This gives the protein CSVAYSGKRNIQYF. The entire variable domain, with the rest obtained from reference TRBV29-1 and TRBJ2-4, is as follows: SAVISQKPSRDICQRGTSLTIQCQVDSQVTMMFWYRQQPGQSLTLIATANQGSEATYESGFVIDKFPISRPNLTFSTLTVSNMSPEDSSIYLCSVAYSGKRNIQYFGAGTRLSVL.

The V and J genes are TRBV6-5 and TRBJ2-7; perhaps TRBD2 as D (7 bases). V lost 5 bases and J lost 2, with 16 bases in between. The CDR3 has 15 residues. Germline lookup yields CDR1 MNHEY and CDR2 SVGAGI. The CDR3 sequence is CASSPPRGAPYEQYF. Written as DNA, the CDR3 is TGTGCCAGCAGTCCACCCCGGGGGGCGCCCTACGAGCAGTACTTC.

The V gene is TRBV4-1, the J gene TRBJ2-1; weak D call: TRBD1 (6 bases). V lost 1 base and J lost 2, with 12 bases in between. Germline V gene data show CDR1 as MGHRA and CDR2 as YSYEKL. CDR3 length: 16 residues. The CDR3 coding sequence is TGCGCCAGCAGCCAAGGCGGACAGAGTACCTACAATGAGCAGTTCTTC. It is translated as CASSQGGQSTYNEQFF.

The chain employs TRBV5-4 and TRBJ2-3; 10 bases match TRBD2. The CDR3 is made up of 15 amino acids. Trimming removed 4 bases from V and 2 bases from J; junction bases left unmatched: 4. Germline CDR1 reads SGHNT; CDR2 reads YYREEE (reference sequence). CDR3 coding DNA: TGTGCCAGCAGCCCTAGCGGGGGATACACAGATACGCAGTATTTT. Amino acids: CASSPSGGYTDTQYF.

The chain is built from TRBV6-5 and TRBJ2-7; 7 nucleotides agree with TRBD2. Unmatched junction bases numbered 9, after V lost 4 bases and J lost 0 bases. Germline CDR1 is MNHEY and CDR2 is SVGAGI. The CDR3 is 16 residues long. The DNA of the CDR3 is TGTGCCAGCAGTTCAACGCTAGCGGTTAGCTCCTACGAGCAGTACTTC. Its translation: CASSSTLAVSSYEQYF.

Only a few counts were recorded for this clone. The rearrangement joins TRBV11-2 to TRBJ2-1; 8 bases match TRBD2. From germline, CDR1 is SGHAT and CDR2 FQNNGV. The CDR3 runs to 17 residues. Germline trimming cut 0 bases from V and 0 bases from J; bases unmatched to any gene: 4. The DNA for the CDR3 is TGTGCCAGCAGCTTAGATCGGGGGGGATTCTCCTACAATGAGCAGTTCTTC. Its protein product is CASSLDRGGFSYNEQFF.

The chain couples TRBV11-2 to TRBJ2-1; TRBD2 matches 8 bases. CDR1 is SGHAT, CDR2 FQNNGV, per germline. Trimming at V came to 3 bases and at J to 6 bases, leaving 4 bases not matched to a gene. The length of the CDR3 is 14 residues. For the CDR3, the DNA is TGTGCCAGCAGCTTCGGGGGGGCTCGCAATGAGCAGTTCTTC. It translates to CASSFGGARNEQFF.

This clone was found once. This sequence joins TRBV13 and TRBJ2-7; TRBD2 is a possible D gene (6 bases). Germline V gives CDR1 PRHDT, CDR2 FYEKMQ (reference sequence). The CDR3 runs 15 residues. V shed 0 bases and J shed 3 bases, with 12 bases lying between them. This CDR3 reads CASSLGGTWDYEQYF. The CDR3 DNA follows: TGTGCCAGCAGCTTAGGAGGGACTTGGGACTACGAGCAGTACTTC.

This chain links TRBV19 with TRBJ2-3; D gene uncertain. The V end was cut by 3 bases, the J end by 1 base, with 5 bases between. The CDR3 loop spans 13 amino acids. Germline V gives CDR1 LNHDA, CDR2 SQIVND (reference sequence). The CDR3: CASSMVGTDTQYF. The CDR3 bases are TGTGCCAGTAGTATGGTAGGCACAGATACGCAGTATTTT. Full variable domain (missing parts from reference TRBV19 and TRBJ2-3): DGGITQSPKYLFRKEGQNVTLSCEQNLNHDAMYWYRQDPGQGLRLIYYSQIVNDFQKGDIAEGYSVSREKKESFPLTVTSAQKNPTAFYLCASSMVGTDTQYFGPGTRLTVL.

The chain employs TRBV9 and TRBJ2-3; D perhaps matches TRBD1 (6 bases). The CDR3 is made up of 16 amino acids. V gave up 1 base and J gave up 2 bases, with 14 bases separating them. Germline CDR1 reads SGDLS; CDR2 reads YYNGEE. CDR3: CASSVKQGMTTDTQYF. CDR3 in DNA: TGTGCCAGCAGCGTAAAACAGGGTATGACCACAGATACGCAGTATTTT.

V is TRBV6-1 and J is TRBJ1-5, with TRBD1 matching 7 bases. The germline CDR1 and CDR2 sequences are MNHNS and SASEGT. Trimming took 2 bases from V and 2 from J; bases not matched to a gene: 9. This CDR3 has 17 amino acids. The CDR3 DNA reads as TGTGCCAGCAGTGAATGGACAGGTGGCTTGCGCAATCAGCCCCAGCATTTT. Its translation: CASSEWTGGLRNQPQHF.

In DNA, the CDR3 is TGTGCCTGGAGTGTAATGGCCGGCGGCGTGCCCCAGCATTTT. This encodes CAWSVMAGGVPQHF. The chain is built from TRBV30 and TRBJ1-5; D is ambiguous. The CDR3 is 14 residues long. CDR1 is GTSNPN, CDR2 SVGIG, per germline (reference sequence). V lost 0 bases and J 9 bases, leaving 15 bases between the germline ends. Together with reference TRBV30 and TRBJ1-5, the CDR3 gives the full variable domain: SQTIHQWPATLVQPVGSPLSLECTVEGTSNPNLYWYRQAAGRGLQLLFYSVGIGQISSEVPQNLSASRPQDRQFILSSKKLLLSDSGFYLCAWSVMAGGVPQHFGDGTRLSIL.

The chain has TRBV12-5 and TRBJ1-6, with TRBD1 identical over 8 bases. Unmatched junction bases numbered 4, after V lost 1 base and J lost 8 bases. The CDR3 runs 15 residues. Germline-derived CDR1 and CDR2 are LGHNT and FRNRAP. Here the CDR3 reads CASGLGQGSDSPLHF. The DNA for the CDR3 is TGTGCTAGTGGTTTGGGACAGGGGTCCGATTCACCCCTCCACTTT.

V usage is TRBV12-3 or TRBV12-4 and J usage is TRBJ2-2; the D gene is possibly TRBD1 (5 bases). The V gene lost 7 bases and the J gene lost 5 bases, with 11 bases spanning the gap. The CDR3 totals 13 residues. The CDR3 sequence is CASTPPGTGELFF. The CDR3, as DNA: TGTGCCAGCACCCCCCCAGGGACCGGGGAGCTGTTTTTT.

This chain connects TRBV6-1 to TRBJ1-1, with 9 bases matching TRBD1. Per the germline V gene, CDR1 is MNHNS and CDR2 is SASEGT. V was pared by 5 bases and J by 4 bases, with 5 bases of the junction left unmatched. The CDR3 has 14 residues. The CDR3 DNA follows: TGTGCCAGCAGTAAGGGACAGGGTATCACTGAAGCTTTCTTT. Translated: CASSKGQGITEAFF.

V is TRBV6-5 and J is TRBJ1-6; D may be TRBD1 (6 bases). V shed 6 bases and J shed 9 bases, with 12 bases lying between them. Germline lookup yields CDR1 MNHEY and CDR2 SVGAGI. The CDR3 contains 13 residues. The CDR3 DNA reads as TGTGCCAGCAGGGACAGTGGGAGTTCACCCCTCCACTTT. It encodes CASRDSGSSPLHF.

This chain joins TRBV7-2 and TRBJ2-1; D gene uncertain. The CDR3 sequence is 13 residues long. Trimming removed 5 bases from V and 5 bases from J, with 10 bases in between. The germline gives CDR1 SGHTA, CDR2 FQGNSA. This CDR3 reads CASSPQKNNEQFF. The CDR3 DNA follows: TGTGCCAGCAGCCCGCAGAAAAACAATGAGCAGTTCTTC. Based on the CDR3 plus reference TRBV7-2 and TRBJ2-1, the full variable domain is GAGVSQSPSNKVTEKGKDVELRCDPISGHTALYWYRQSLGQGLEFLIYFQGNSAPDKSGLPSDRFSAERTGGSVSTLTIQRTQQEDSAVYLCASSPQKNNEQFFGPGTRLTVL.

This clone occurred a few times. This sequence joins TRBV4-2 and TRBJ2-3; 11 nucleotides align to TRBD2. This CDR3 has 16 amino acids. V lost 1 base and J lost 12; bases outside the gene matches: 12. Germline CDR1 is LGHNA and CDR2 is YNFKEQ. CDR3 loop: CASSQATGLAAPQQYF. CDR3 coding DNA: TGTGCCAGCAGCCAAGCGACGGGACTAGCGGCCCCACAACAGTATTTT.

This sequence joins TRBV18 and TRBJ1-5; D is uncertain. Deletions cut 8 bases from V and 5 bases from J, with 19 bases between. This CDR3 comprises 15 residues. CDR1 is KGHSH, CDR2 LQKENI, per germline. The CDR3 DNA is TGTGCCAGCGCACAGTGGAGTGGCTTCGATCAGCCCCAGCATTTT. It is translated as CASAQWSGFDQPQHF.

This clone was detected a few times. The chain has TRBV30 and TRBJ2-3; no clear D gene. The CDR3 consists of 12 residues. The germline gives CDR1 GTSNPN, CDR2 SVGIG (reference sequence). Trimming took off 0 bases at V and 4 bases at J, with 5 bases between the two ends. CDR3 bases: TGTGCCTGGAGTGTAATAGCAGATACGCAGTATTTT. Translation: CAWSVIADTQYF.

V and J are TRBV11-3 and TRBJ2-5; D call uncertain. The germline gives CDR1 SGHNT, CDR2 YENEEA. The V end lost 0 bases, the J end lost 5 bases, and 4 bases lay between the germline ends. There are 12 residues in the CDR3. CDR3 sequence (DNA): TGTGCCAGCAGCTTAGAGGGCGAGACCCAGTACTTC. Its translation is CASSLEGETQYF.

This chain joins TRBV2 and TRBJ1-2, with no clear D. V shed 6 bases and J shed 6 bases, with 8 bases lying between them. CDR3 length: 11 residues. Germline loops: CDR1 SNHLY, CDR2 FYNNEI. CDR3 in DNA: TGTGCCAGCAGCCCCTCGGATGGCTACACCTTC. Its translation is CASSPSDGYTF.

The V gene is TRBV6-4, the J gene TRBJ2-1, with 14 bases identical to TRBD2. The V and J ends lost 6 bases and 7 bases, in that order; junction bases with no gene match: 5. Germline values: CDR1 MRHNA, CDR2 SNTAGT. The CDR3 loop spans 15 amino acids. The CDR3 is CASSRTSGGPNEQFF. In DNA, the CDR3 is TGTGCCAGCAGCCGGACTAGCGGGGGGCCTAATGAGCAGTTCTTC.

The V call is TRBV15, the J call TRBJ2-1; 12 bases map to TRBD2. V was pared by 5 bases and J by 4 bases, with 9 bases of the junction left unmatched. Germline-derived CDR1 and CDR2 are LNHNV and YYDKDF (reference sequence). The CDR3 runs to 17 residues. The CDR3 spells CATSPEAGLAGYNEQFF. The DNA of the CDR3 is TGTGCCACCAGCCCCGAGGCTGGACTAGCGGGGTACAATGAGCAGTTCTTC.

This clone was observed a single time. The genes are TRBV18 and TRBJ2-1, with 8 nucleotides matching TRBD2. Germline CDR1 is KGHSH and CDR2 is LQKENI. V trimming: 6 bases; J trimming: 7 bases; junction bases outside the gene matches: 8. The CDR3 covers 14 residues. In DNA form, the CDR3 reads TGTGCCAGCTCCCAGGAAGCGGGAGAGAATGAGCAGTTCTTC. Protein sequence: CASSQEAGENEQFF. Combining the CDR3 with reference TRBV18 and TRBJ2-1 gives the whole variable domain NAGVMQNPRHLVRRRGQEARLRCSPMKGHSHVYWYRQLPEEGLKFMVYLQKENIIDESGMPKERFSAEFPKEGPSILRIQQVVRGDSAAYFCASSQEAGENEQFFGPGTRLTVL.

The rearrangement joins TRBV3-1 (or the pseudogene TRBV3-2) to TRBJ1-2; D perhaps matches TRBD1 (6 bases). The length of the CDR3 is 14 residues. Germline V CDR1 and CDR2: LGHDT, YNNKEL (reference sequence). Trimming shortened V by 3 bases and J by 6 bases, and 14 bases separated the two germline ends. DNA for the CDR3: TGTGCCAGCAGCCATGGAGACAGGTCTAATGGCTACACCTTC. This sequence encodes CASSHGDRSNGYTF.